What follows describes a single T cell receptor (beta chain). Its antigen is unknown. At one end the junction does not follow the germline gene, possibly because of a read error. This sample was included in a study of cytomegalovirus exposure and HLA in healthy donors. The study ran its PCR with 60 Vbeta and 13 Jbeta primers. Sequencing was performed with immunoSEQ multiplex PCR; in TCRdb, only in-frame clones are kept and a portion is missing. The table shows some 120,000 clones, with 80% occurring only once. CDR3 size: 17 residues. In germline, CDR1 is SGHVS, CDR2 FNYEAQ. Study-level findings and limits: A few CMV-associated chains proved CMV antigen-specific in vitro.

The rearrangement joins TRBV7-6 to TRBJ2-6, with a tentative D call TRBD1 (7 bases). Sequencing used PBMCs. The clonotype was recovered from a female donor in good health and CMV-seronegative. For the CDR3, the DNA is TGTGCCAGCAGCCGGGGGACAGTTAGCTCTGGGGCCAACGGCCTGACTTTC. The encoded protein is CASSRGTVSSGANGLTF.